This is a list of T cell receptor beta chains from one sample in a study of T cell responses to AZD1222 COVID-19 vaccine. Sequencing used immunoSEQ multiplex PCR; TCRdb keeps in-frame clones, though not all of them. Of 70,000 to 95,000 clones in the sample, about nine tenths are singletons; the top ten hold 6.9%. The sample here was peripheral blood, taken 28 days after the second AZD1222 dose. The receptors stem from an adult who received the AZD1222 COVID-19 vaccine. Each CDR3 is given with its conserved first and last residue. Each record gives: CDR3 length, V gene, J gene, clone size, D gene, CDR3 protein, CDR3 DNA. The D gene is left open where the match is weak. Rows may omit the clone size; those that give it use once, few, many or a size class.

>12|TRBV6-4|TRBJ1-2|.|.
CASSDSNRNHAF
TGTGCCAGCAGTGACTCGAACCGGAATCACGCCTTC
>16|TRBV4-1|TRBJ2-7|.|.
CASSQDGRERSYEQYF
TGCGCCAGCAGCCAAGACGGTCGGGAGAGATCCTACGAGCAGTACTTC
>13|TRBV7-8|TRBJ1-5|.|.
CASSFGGNQPQHF
TGTGCCAGCAGCTTCGGCGGGAATCAGCCCCAGCATTTT
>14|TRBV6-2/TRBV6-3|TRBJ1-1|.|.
CASSYKDTRTEAFF
TGTGCCAGCAGTTACAAGGACACCCGCACTGAAGCTTTCTTT
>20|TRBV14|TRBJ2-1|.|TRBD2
CASSQEVGLAGPSSYNEQFF
TGTGCCAGCAGCCAAGAAGTAGGACTAGCGGGTCCTAGCTCCTACAATGAGCAGTTCTTC
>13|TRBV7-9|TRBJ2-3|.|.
CASSSSRADTQYF
TGTGCCAGCAGCTCGAGTAGGGCAGATACGCAGTATTTT
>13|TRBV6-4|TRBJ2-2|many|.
CASSDSDTGELFF
TGTGCCAGCAGTGACTCAGACACCGGGGAGCTGTTTTTT
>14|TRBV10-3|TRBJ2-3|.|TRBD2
CAISESGTIDTQYF
TGTGCCATCAGTGAGTCGGGGACTATAGATACGCAGTATTTT
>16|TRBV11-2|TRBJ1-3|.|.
CASSLAQEVAGNTIYF
TGTGCCAGCAGCTTAGCCCAGGAGGTAGCTGGAAACACCATATATTTT
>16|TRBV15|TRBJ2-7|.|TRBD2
CATSRGKTSGTYEQYF
TGTGCCACCAGCAGAGGAAAGACTAGCGGGACCTACGAGCAGTACTTC
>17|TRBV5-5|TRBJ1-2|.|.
CASSGFMEGEGNYGYTF
TGTGCCAGCAGCGGGTTCATGGAGGGCGAGGGTAACTATGGCTACACCTTC
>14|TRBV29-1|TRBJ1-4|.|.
CSVLRGGLNEKLFF
TGCAGCGTGCTGAGGGGTGGGCTTAATGAAAAACTGTTTTTT
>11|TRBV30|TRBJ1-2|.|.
CAWSGAHGYTF
TGTGCCTGGAGTGGGGCCCATGGCTACACCTTC
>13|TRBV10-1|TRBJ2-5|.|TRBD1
CASRRDRGETQYF
TGCGCCAGCAGGAGGGACAGGGGAGAGACCCAGTACTTC
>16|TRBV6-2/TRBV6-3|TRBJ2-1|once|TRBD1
CASSGDRGRWYNEQFF
TGTGCCAGCAGTGGGGACAGGGGGCGATGGTACAATGAGCAGTTCTTC
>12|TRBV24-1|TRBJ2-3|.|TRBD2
CATRAGDDTQYF
TGTGCCACCAGAGCGGGAGACGATACGCAGTATTTT
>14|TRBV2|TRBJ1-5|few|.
CASSEVAGQRPQHF
TGTGCCAGCAGTGAAGTGGCTGGGCAAAGGCCCCAGCATTTT
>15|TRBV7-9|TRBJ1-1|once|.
CASSPQAHRGTEAFF
TGTGCCAGCAGCCCCCAGGCCCATCGGGGCACTGAAGCTTTCTTT
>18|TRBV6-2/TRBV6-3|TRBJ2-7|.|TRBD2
CASSYPGLAGDRRDEQYF
TGTGCCAGCAGTTACCCCGGACTAGCGGGAGATCGACGGGACGAGCAGTACTTC
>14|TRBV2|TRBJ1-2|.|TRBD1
CASSFGQVFYGYTF
TGTGCCAGCAGTTTCGGACAGGTTTTTTATGGCTACACCTTC
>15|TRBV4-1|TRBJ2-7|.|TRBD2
CASSHFSGRRYEQYF
TGCGCCAGCAGCCATTTTAGCGGGAGGCGCTACGAGCAGTACTTC
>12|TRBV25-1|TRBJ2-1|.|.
CASSEYGNEQFF
TGTGCCAGCAGTGAATACGGGAATGAGCAGTTCTTC
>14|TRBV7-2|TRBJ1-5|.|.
CAVGAGASNQPQHF
TGTGCAGTAGGGGCAGGGGCTAGCAATCAGCCCCAGCATTTT
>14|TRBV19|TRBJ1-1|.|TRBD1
CASSVDTGGTEAFF
TGTGCCAGTAGTGTCGACACAGGGGGCACTGAAGCTTTCTTT
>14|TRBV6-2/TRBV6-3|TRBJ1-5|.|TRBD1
CASSYGNRGQPQHF
TGTGCCAGCAGTTACGGGAACAGGGGTCAGCCCCAGCATTTT
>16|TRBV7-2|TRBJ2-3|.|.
CASSHRSGTSTDTQYF
TGTGCCAGCAGCCACCGCAGCGGTACCAGCACAGATACGCAGTATTTT
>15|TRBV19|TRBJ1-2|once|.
CASSIEGRGNYGYTF
TGTGCCAGTAGTATCGAAGGACGGGGAAACTATGGCTACACCTTC
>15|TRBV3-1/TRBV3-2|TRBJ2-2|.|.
CASSQWTGVGGELFF
TGTGCCAGCAGCCAGTGGACTGGAGTCGGCGGGGAGCTGTTTTTT
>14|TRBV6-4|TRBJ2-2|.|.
CASSRTRGTGELFF
TGTGCCAGCAGCCGAACCAGGGGCACCGGGGAGCTGTTTTTT
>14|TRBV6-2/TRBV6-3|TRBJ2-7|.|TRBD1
CASSYETGGYEQYF
TGTGCCAGCAGTTACGAGACAGGGGGCTACGAGCAGTACTTC
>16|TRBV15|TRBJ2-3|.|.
CATSRDVREWGDTQYF
TGTGCCACCAGCAGAGATGTGAGGGAATGGGGAGATACGCAGTATTTT
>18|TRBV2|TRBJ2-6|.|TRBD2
CASRGTSGVTSGANVLTF
TGTGCCAGCAGGGGGACTAGCGGAGTTACCTCTGGGGCCAACGTCCTGACTTTC
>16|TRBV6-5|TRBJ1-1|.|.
CASSYFSPGIDTEAFF
TGTGCCAGCAGTTACTTTTCTCCAGGGATCGACACTGAAGCTTTCTTT
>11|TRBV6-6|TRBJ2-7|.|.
CASSPWDEQYF
TGTGCCAGCAGCCCCTGGGACGAGCAGTACTTC
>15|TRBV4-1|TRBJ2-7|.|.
CASSHSTGGTYEQYF
TGCGCCAGCAGCCATTCGACAGGAGGGACCTACGAGCAGTACTTC
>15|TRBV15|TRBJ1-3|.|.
CATSRDYQRGNTIYF
TGTGCCACCAGCAGGGACTACCAGCGGGGAAACACCATATATTTT
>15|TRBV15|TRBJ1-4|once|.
CATSRDFGRNEKLFF
TGTGCCACCAGCAGAGATTTTGGCCGAAATGAAAAACTGTTTTTT
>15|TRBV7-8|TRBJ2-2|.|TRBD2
CASNLAAPNTGELFF
TGTGCCAGCAACCTAGCGGCCCCGAACACCGGGGAGCTGTTTTTT
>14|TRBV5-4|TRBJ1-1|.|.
CASSEAWGSTEAFF
TGTGCCAGCAGCGAAGCATGGGGTTCCACTGAAGCTTTCTTT
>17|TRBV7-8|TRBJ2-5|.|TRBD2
CASSLAGSGLAKETQYF
TGTGCCAGCAGCTTAGCGGGAAGCGGACTAGCGAAAGAGACCCAGTACTTC
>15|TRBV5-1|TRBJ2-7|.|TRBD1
CASSLEGQDLYEQYF
TGCGCCAGCAGCTTGGAAGGACAGGACCTCTACGAGCAGTACTTC